These 9 T cell receptor beta chains were all obtained from the same sample, sequenced in a study of CD8 T cells in Susac syndrome. After extraction with the RNeasy kit, roughly 0.45 to 1 ug of the RNA was reverse transcribed using random hexamers. TCRdb redid the calling of the immunoSEQ multiplex PCR reads with MiXCR, one entry per CDR3 protein. This sample has some 240,000 distinct CDR3 sequences, with 90% to 97% found just once. Material for sequencing was CD4+ T cells from PBMCs. The receptor set was obtained from a human donor with Susac syndrome.

The V and J genes are TRBV15 and TRBJ2-4; TRBD1 aligns across 10 bases. CDR3 length: 17 residues. The germline V gene has CDR1 LNHNV and CDR2 YYDKDF (reference sequence). V was clipped by 2 bases and J by 8 bases; unmatched bases: 12. In DNA, the CDR3 is TGTGCCACCAGCAGACGTGGGACAGGGGAGGGGTGGGACATTCAGTACTTC. Translation gives CATSRRGTGEGWDIQYF.

This chain uses TRBV3-1 with TRBJ2-7; TRBD1 agrees at 8 bases. This CDR3 region has 11 residues. Losses at the gene ends were 8 bases for V and 6 bases for J; bases not matched to a gene: 3. Germline assignment: CDR1 LGHDT and CDR2 YNNKEL (reference sequence). The CDR3 spells CASSGTGEQYF. The CDR3 DNA reads as TGTGCCAGCTCCGGGACAGGCGAGCAGTACTTC.

The chain joins TRBV12-3 or TRBV12-4 to TRBJ1-1; 8 bases align to TRBD1. The V gene end was trimmed by 3 bases and the J gene end by 9 bases; junction bases not matched to a gene: 12. The CDR3 loop spans 15 amino acids. CDR3 sequence: CASSFRAGGGTKAFF. The CDR3 coding sequence is TGTGCCAGCAGTTTTAGGGCAGGGGGCGGTACAAAAGCTTTCTTT.

This chain links TRBV15 with TRBJ1-2; D is perhaps TRBD1 (5 bases). V lost 1 base and J lost 5, with 17 bases in between. From germline, CDR1 is LNHNV and CDR2 YYDKDF (reference sequence). This CDR3 has 16 amino acids. CDR3 DNA sequence: TGTGCCACCAGCAGAGCCCAGGGTCTTAAGGTTTATGGCTACACCTTC. It encodes CATSRAQGLKVYGYTF.

The chain joins TRBV2 to TRBJ2-5, with D maybe TRBD2 (6 bases). Trimming removed 10 bases at V and 0 bases at J, with 15 bases between. Germline lookup yields CDR1 SNHLY and CDR2 FYNNEI. The CDR3 consists of 14 residues. The DNA of the CDR3 is TGTGCCACCCTCAGGGACTTGTACCAAGAGACCCAGTACTTC. Protein product: CATLRDLYQETQYF.

The chain couples TRBV19 to TRBJ1-5; 8 bases match TRBD1. There are 12 residues in the CDR3. Per germline, CDR1 LNHDA and CDR2 SQIVND (reference sequence). The CDR3 nucleotides are TGTGGGACAGGGAGGGGTGATCAGCCCCAGCATTTT. Residues: CGTGRGDQPQHF.

This chain uses TRBV14 with TRBJ1-1; D remains ambiguous. The CDR3 contains 14 residues. The V and J ends lost 0 bases and 9 bases respectively, with 14 bases between them. Germline V CDR1 and CDR2: SGHDN, FVKESK. The CDR3 sequence: CASSQDLLRWKAFF. Here the CDR3 DNA reads TGTGCCAGCAGCCAAGATCTTCTACGGTGGAAAGCTTTCTTT.

This sequence joins TRBV29-1 and TRBJ2-1; no clear D gene. V lost 6 bases, J lost 7 bases, and 19 bases lay in between. Germline V gene sequence: CDR1 SQVTM, CDR2 ANQGSEA. The CDR3 is 14 residues long. Here the CDR3 reads CSVERSFKANEQFF. CDR3 DNA: TGCAGCGTAGAACGGAGTTTCAAGGCGAATGAGCAGTTCTTC.

The rearrangement links TRBV14 to TRBJ2-7; D uncertain. V lost 0 bases to trimming and J lost 6 bases, with 9 bases between them. The CDR3 totals 13 residues. Germline assignment: CDR1 SGHDN and CDR2 FVKESK. In nucleotides, the CDR3 is TGTGCCAGCAGCCAAGACTTGACGGGCGAGCAGTACTTC. Its protein is CASSQDLTGEQYF.